The next 16 T cell receptor beta chains were all read from a single sample in a study of regulatory T cells in long-lasting Graves disease. Time point of the sample: persistent/refractory GD, antithyroid drugs over 5 years with positive TRAb. Making the TCR library involved RNA that had been extracted from PBMCs. Investigators prepared the TCR beta libraries by applying iRepertoire HTBI primers and Arm-PCR of CDR3 regions. TCRdb independently ran MiXCR on the multiplex PCR reads; one entry per CDR3 protein. The top ten clones hold 56% of a sample with about 300,000 distinct CDR3 sequences, around 23% of them seen once. The specimen comprised peripheral blood mononuclear cells (PBMCs), sampled when the disease was refractory, from a patient treated with antithyroid drugs. These receptors all stem from a female donor with Graves disease.

The chain links TRBV10-3 to TRBJ2-6, with 8 nucleotides matching TRBD1. V dropped 4 bases and J dropped 0; count of bases not matched to a gene: 8. Germline CDR1 ENHRY, CDR2 SYGVKD. CDR3 length equals 18 residues. CDR3 in amino acids: CAISGWGTGFSGANVLTF. The CDR3 nucleotides are TGTGCCATCAGTGGATGGGGGACAGGCTTCTCTGGGGCCAACGTCCTGACTTTC.

This chain uses TRBV5-5 with TRBJ1-1, with unresolved D. With 2 bases removed from V and 5 bases from J, the gap between germline ends came to 16 bases. There are 15 residues in the CDR3. Germline V gene lookup returns CDR1 SGHKS and CDR2 YYEKEE (reference sequence). The CDR3 region is CASSFEGYIGTEAFF. CDR3 coding DNA: TGTGCCAGCAGCTTTGAGGGCTACATTGGGACTGAAGCTTTCTTT.

This clonotype came up many times. The V call is TRBV2, the J call TRBJ2-2; no firm D call. CDR1 and CDR2 (germline): SNHLY, FYNNEI. The CDR3 runs 14 residues. Trimming cost V 6 bases and J 7 bases, with 15 bases left between them. CDR3 sequence reads: CASRETSTVGELFF. The DNA of the CDR3 is TGTGCCAGCAGGGAAACCTCTACGGTCGGGGAGCTGTTTTTT.

The sample holds a few counts of this clonotype. The chain uses TRBV13 and TRBJ2-2; TRBD2 aligns across 13 bases. Trimming removed 5 bases from V and 4 bases from J; junction bases left unmatched: 4. The CDR3 length is 16 residues. Germline loops: CDR1 PRHDT, CDR2 FYEKMQ (reference sequence). The DNA of the CDR3 is TGTGCCAGCAGCCCGGGACTAGCGGGAATCACCGGGGAGCTGTTTTTT. Its protein product is CASSPGLAGITGELFF.

The table lists this clonotype with many counts. The chain has TRBV28 and TRBJ1-1; TRBD1 might be the D (6 bases). CDR3 size: 16 residues. Trimming took off 7 bases at V and 0 bases at J, with 18 bases between the two ends. Germline V gives CDR1 MDHEN, CDR2 SYDVKM. The CDR3 DNA is TGTGCCAGCAATGGAAACGGGGCAGGGGTGAACACTGAAGCTTTCTTT. As protein: CASNGNGAGVNTEAFF.

The CDR3, as DNA: TGTGCCAGCAGCTTAGAGGGGCGTCTCCACGAGCAGTACTTC. It encodes CASSLEGRLHEQYF. This chain links TRBV7-2 with TRBJ2-7, with a possible D match to TRBD1 (5 bases). Germline CDR1 reads SGHTA; CDR2 reads FQGNSA. The CDR3 is 14 amino acids. Trimming took off 1 base at V and 5 bases at J, with 12 bases between the two ends.

This clonotype has a count of ten or more. V gene TRBV6-1 combines with J gene TRBJ2-4; 8 bases map to TRBD1. Germline V lookup: CDR1 MNHNS, CDR2 SASEGT. CDR3 length equals 14 residues. J was trimmed by 5 bases and V by 7 bases; bases with no gene match: 7. CDR3 sequence: CASNQDRDQNIQYF. DNA for the CDR3: TGTGCCAGCAACCAGGACAGGGACCAAAACATTCAGTACTTC.

This clonotype was recorded many times. The gene calls are TRBV28 and TRBJ2-7, with a possible D match to TRBD2 (5 bases). This CDR3 comprises 13 residues. V dropped 3 bases and J dropped 3 bases, with 9 bases sitting between them. Looked up from germline, CDR1 is MDHEN and CDR2 is SYDVKM. The CDR3 bases are TGTGCCAGCAGTTTTGGGAGATTCTACGAGCAGTACTTC. Protein sequence: CASSFGRFYEQYF. Full variable domain (remainder filled in from reference TRBV28 and TRBJ2-7): DVKVTQSSRYLVKRTGEKVFLECVQDMDHENMFWYRQDPGLGLRLIYFSYDVKMKEKGDIPEGYSVSREKKERFSLILESASTNQTSMYLCASSFGRFYEQYFGPGTRLTVT.

The sample holds many counts of this clonotype. The CDR3 DNA reads TGTGCCAGCAGCTTAGATTTCCGTGTAGCCCAGTACTTC. Its protein product is CASSLDFRVAQYF. This rearrangement joins TRBV11-2 to TRBJ2-5; D is unclear. Germline V gene data show CDR1 as SGHAT and CDR2 as FQNNGV. The CDR3 extends over 13 amino acids. Trimming took 0 bases from V and 9 from J, leaving 11 bases between them.

This sequence joins TRBV20-1 and TRBJ1-6, with unresolved D. Trimming removed 4 bases from V and 9 bases from J, with 16 bases in between. The CDR3 has 14 amino acids. CDR1 and CDR2 from the germline V gene are DFQATT and SNEGSKA (reference sequence). Written as DNA, the CDR3 is TGCAGTGCTACGTCCGGGTTCGGTGGTTCACCCCTCCACTTT. Its translation: CSATSGFGGSPLHF.

This clonotype was recorded once. The genes are TRBV16 and TRBJ2-7; TRBD1 agrees at 9 bases. Germline CDR1 KGHSY, CDR2 FQNENV. The CDR3 has 16 amino acids. With V trimmed by 4 bases and J by 1 base, 8 bases remained unmatched. The CDR3 is CASSRRGTGNSYEQYF. The DNA of the CDR3 is TGTGCCAGCAGCCGAAGAGGGACAGGGAATTCCTACGAGCAGTACTTC.

This clonotype was recorded many times. The chain joins TRBV2 to TRBJ2-4, with no clear D. Germline loops: CDR1 SNHLY, CDR2 FYNNEI. Trimming removed 6 bases at V and 0 bases at J, with 9 bases between. This CDR3 is 14 amino acids long. CDR3 in DNA: TGTGCCAGCAGGCCCGAAATAGCCAAAAACATTCAGTACTTC. This translates into CASRPEIAKNIQYF.

This clonotype was counted at least ten times. The chain uses TRBV28 and TRBJ2-5, with D perhaps TRBD1 (6 bases). With 5 bases removed from V and 4 bases from J, the gap between germline ends came to 8 bases. The CDR3 is 12 residues long. Looked up from germline, CDR1 is MDHEN and CDR2 is SYDVKM. This CDR3 is CASSTTGETQYF. DNA of the CDR3: TGTGCCAGCAGTACGACAGGAGAGACCCAGTACTTC.

The chain couples TRBV15 to TRBJ2-5; a possible D gene is TRBD2 (6 bases). In germline, CDR1 is LNHNV, CDR2 YYDKDF (reference sequence). The V end was cut by 0 bases, the J end by 4 bases, with 12 bases between. The CDR3 is 15 residues long. CDR3 bases: TGTGCCACCAGCAGAGACCGACTAGTCCGAGAGACCCAGTACTTC. This encodes CATSRDRLVRETQYF. The complete variable domain, with remaining parts taken from reference TRBV15 and TRBJ2-5, reads DAMVIQNPRYQVTQFGKPVTLSCSQTLNHNVMYWYQQKSSQAPKLLFHYYDKDFNNEADTPDNFQSRRPNTSFCFLDIRSPGLGDTAMYLCATSRDRLVRETQYFGPGTRLLVL.

In this sample, this clonotype turned up a few times. The chain is built from TRBV3-1 and TRBJ2-7, with 7 bases fitting TRBD2. The CDR3 length is 16 residues. J lost 7 bases, V lost 1 base, and 13 bases had no gene match. The germline gives CDR1 LGHDT, CDR2 YNNKEL (reference sequence). CDR3 amino acids: CASSQGAGEPSWEQYF. CDR3 DNA: TGTGCCAGCAGCCAAGGCGCGGGAGAGCCCTCTTGGGAGCAGTACTTC.

J is TRBJ2-7 and V is TRBV4-3; 7 bases fit TRBD1. CDR3 length: 15 amino acids. CDR1 is LGHNA, CDR2 YSLEER, per germline. With V trimmed by 0 bases and J by 3 bases, 5 bases remained unmatched. CDR3 protein: CASSQDWDSRYEQYF. CDR3 DNA: TGCGCCAGCAGCCAAGACTGGGACAGTCGCTACGAGCAGTACTTC.